Following are 6 T cell receptor beta chains from one sample sequenced in a study of T-cell reconstitution after alpha-beta-depleted transplantation in children. Preparation of the TCRbeta library involved a method that used unique molecular identifiers. TCRdb reprocessed the PCR reads with MiXCR, giving one entry per CDR3 protein. The table lists 450,000 to 600,000 distinct CDR3 sequences, 10% to 15% of them singletons. Material: PBMCs, mostly from graft donor cells, obtained 360 days after TCRalphabeta/CD19-depleted stem cell transplant. The receptors stem from a male patient aged 5 to 17 who had a stem cell transplant for acute myeloid leukemia, so the T cells may come from the graft donor.

This clonotype occurred a few times. The chain couples TRBV4-3 to TRBJ1-6, with D hard to call. This CDR3 region has 15 residues. Trimming stripped 0 bases from V and 7 bases from J, with 10 bases between. Germline V gene sequence: CDR1 LGHNA, CDR2 YSLEER. The CDR3 protein is CASSQDRGGNSPLHF. The DNA of the CDR3 is TGCGCCAGCAGCCAAGATCGGGGTGGGAATTCACCCCTCCACTTT.

V usage is TRBV28 and J usage is TRBJ2-5; 10 bases line up with TRBD2. After removal of 3 bases from V and 5 bases from J, the junction contained 3 bases not matched to a gene. Per the germline V gene, CDR1 is MDHEN and CDR2 is SYDVKM. This CDR3 contains 14 residues. This chain's CDR3 is CASSFLAGEETQYF. In DNA form, the CDR3 reads TGTGCCAGCAGTTTCCTAGCGGGAGAGGAGACCCAGTACTTC.

This chain links TRBV29-1 with TRBJ2-5; the match to TRBD2 covers 7 bases. The CDR3 sequence is 16 residues long. V shed 3 bases and J 5 bases; nucleotides not matched to a gene: 15. Germline CDR1 SQVTM, CDR2 ANQGSEA. In DNA, the CDR3 is TGCAGCGTTGAGGCGTGGGGGACGGGAGGCCACGAGACCCAGTACTTC. This codes for CSVEAWGTGGHETQYF.

The V and J genes are TRBV20-1 and TRBJ2-3; D is unresolved. CDR3 length: 12 residues. The germline gives CDR1 DFQATT, CDR2 SNEGSKA (reference sequence). The V and J ends lost 3 bases and 0 bases respectively, with 4 bases between them. The CDR3 spells CSASLSTDTQYF. In DNA, the CDR3 is TGCAGTGCTAGCTTAAGCACAGATACGCAGTATTTT.

A few counts support this clonotype. The chain has TRBV27 and TRBJ2-1; D assignment may be TRBD1 or TRBD2 (5 bases each). Germline V CDR1 and CDR2: MNHEY, SMNVEV (reference sequence). The CDR3 has 15 residues. V was cut by 7 bases and J by 2 bases, with 15 bases left in between. The DNA for the CDR3 is TGTGCCAGCATCGGTGTCGGGGCCACCTACAATGAGCAGTTCTTC. Its protein product is CASIGVGATYNEQFF.

This clonotype was counted many times. V usage is TRBV7-6 and J usage is TRBJ1-5; no firm D call. This CDR3 comprises 13 residues. Trimming took off 0 bases at V and 10 bases at J, with 10 bases between the two ends. Germline V gives CDR1 SGHVS, CDR2 FNYEAQ. The CDR3 is CASSLASSGPQHF. CDR3 sequence (DNA): TGTGCCAGCAGCTTAGCGAGCTCTGGCCCCCAGCATTTT.